Each of the 31 T cell receptor beta chains below was sequenced from the same sample in a study of Ad26.COV2.S vaccination and SARS-CoV-2 variants. Stated treatment: 15 to 20 received Ad26.COV2.S at low or high dose, single or two shots; roughly five received placebo; per-sample allocation not given. The study sampled participants on day 63 after the first vaccine or placebo injection. The protocol was immunoSEQ multiplex PCR, while the TCRdb copy is restricted to in-frame clones and leaves out a portion. The sample holds about 440,000 clones, about 90% seen once. Sequenced material: peripheral blood, taken in a trial of Ad26.COV2.S vaccine versus placebo. Every receptor here comes from a person aged 18-60 years who received the Ad26.COV2.S COVID-19 vaccine or a placebo.

This CDR3 reads CASSSPTGGSSRPQHF. In nucleotides, the CDR3 is TGTGCCAGCAGTTCCCCCACGGGGGGCTCAAGTCGGCCCCAGCATTTT. The rearrangement joins TRBV6-6 to TRBJ1-5; D is perhaps TRBD1 (6 bases). Trimming took 4 bases from V and 9 from J, leaving 22 bases between them. CDR1 is MNHNY and CDR2 is SVGAGI in the germline V gene (reference sequence). CDR3 length equals 16 residues.

The V gene is TRBV5-1, the J gene TRBJ2-1, with 10 positions matching TRBD2. The CDR3 sequence is 17 residues long. V lost 2 bases to trimming and J lost 0 bases; unmatched junction nucleotides: 5. Germline CDR1 is SGHRS and CDR2 is YFSETQ. This chain's CDR3 is CASSLVASGSSYNEQFF. In DNA, the CDR3 is TGCGCCAGCAGCTTAGTTGCTAGCGGGAGCTCCTACAATGAGCAGTTCTTC. The full variable domain, rest sourced from reference TRBV5-1 and TRBJ2-1, is KAGVTQTPRYLIKTRGQQVTLSCSPISGHRSVSWYQQTPGQGLQFLFEYFSETQRNKGNFPGRFSGRQFSNSRSEMNVSTLELGDSALYLCASSLVASGSSYNEQFFGPGTRLTVL.

The chain joins TRBV7-3 to TRBJ2-1; D is undetermined. Germline CDR1 is SGHTA and CDR2 is FQGTGA. The V and J ends lost 2 bases and 5 bases respectively, with 10 bases between them. This CDR3 is 14 amino acids long. CDR3 loop: CASSLASVDNEQFF. The CDR3, as DNA: TGTGCCAGCAGCTTAGCTTCGGTAGACAATGAGCAGTTCTTC.

The V gene is TRBV28, the J gene TRBJ2-1, with 11 bases matching TRBD2. CDR1 is MDHEN, CDR2 SYDVKM, per germline. With 6 bases clipped from V and 9 bases from J, the junction kept 10 bases outside the gene matches. The CDR3 is 15 residues long. The CDR3 spells CASSLSLAGEREQFF. CDR3 bases: TGTGCCAGCAGCCTCTCACTAGCGGGAGAACGTGAGCAGTTCTTC.

This sequence joins TRBV19 and TRBJ2-7; TRBD1 matches at 8 bases. The CDR3 is made up of 15 amino acids. With V trimmed by 3 bases and J by 0 bases, 4 bases remained unmatched. Germline V gene data show CDR1 as LNHDA and CDR2 as SQIVND (reference sequence). The CDR3 DNA follows: TGTGCCAGTAGTATCCGGACAGGGAGCTCCTACGAGCAGTACTTC. Translating gives CASSIRTGSSYEQYF.

This chain links TRBV18 with TRBJ2-5, with 10 bases identical to TRBD1. The CDR3 has 15 residues. CDR1 and CDR2 from the germline V gene are KGHSH and LQKENI. The V gene end was trimmed by 3 bases and the J gene end by 2 bases; junction bases not matched to a gene: 3. CDR3 residues: CASSPGTGVQETQYF. Here the CDR3 DNA reads TGTGCCAGCTCACCCGGGACAGGGGTACAAGAGACCCAGTACTTC.

The V call is TRBV19, the J call TRBJ1-2; D remains unclear. V was clipped by 3 bases and J by 4 bases, with 9 bases between them. Germline CDR1 and CDR2: LNHDA and SQIVND (reference sequence). CDR3 length: 13 amino acids. The CDR3 spells CASSIPDGYGYTF. As DNA, the CDR3 is TGTGCCAGTAGTATCCCGGACGGCTATGGCTACACCTTC.

This chain connects TRBV5-1 to TRBJ2-7; D call uncertain. Germline CDR1 SGHRS, CDR2 YFSETQ. The V end lost 4 bases, the J end lost 5 bases, and 10 bases lay between the germline ends. CDR3 length: 12 amino acids. For the CDR3, the DNA is TGCGCCAGCAGCCTGACCCCTAACGAGCAGTACTTC. Protein: CASSLTPNEQYF.

This clone was recorded only once. This chain connects TRBV7-3 to TRBJ2-2; D is unresolved. V shed 2 bases and J shed 7 bases, with 8 bases lying between them. Germline CDR1 and CDR2: SGHTA and FQGTGA. CDR3 length: 13 amino acids. The CDR3 loop reads CASSLGESGELFF. In DNA, the CDR3 is TGTGCCAGCAGCTTAGGGGAAAGCGGGGAGCTGTTTTTT.

The chain joins TRBV7-9 to TRBJ1-1; 11 bases align to TRBD1. V was pared by 3 bases and J by 12 bases, with 9 bases of the junction left unmatched. CDR3 length: 14 amino acids. The germline gives CDR1 SEHNR, CDR2 FQNEAQ (reference sequence). CDR3 sequence (DNA): TGTGCCAGCAGCTTCAGGGCTGGGACAGGGGGGACTTTCTTT. This gives the protein CASSFRAGTGGTFF.

The rearrangement uses TRBV7-8 and TRBJ2-1; the D is unclear. Looked up from germline, CDR1 is SGHVS and CDR2 is FQNEAQ. V dropped 5 bases and J dropped 9 bases, with 14 bases sitting between them. CDR3 length equals 13 residues. The CDR3 spells CASSTGRFGEQFF. In DNA form, the CDR3 reads TGTGCCAGCAGCACCGGACGTTTCGGTGAGCAGTTCTTC.

CDR3 nucleotides: TGCGCCAGCAGTCAATCAGCGAGAATCCCTTACTCCGATGAGCAGTTCTTC. Translation gives CASSQSARIPYSDEQFF. V and J are TRBV23-1 and TRBJ2-1; D gene uncertain. TRBV23-1 is placed among ORFs of uncertain function. V lost 0 bases and J lost 8, with 20 bases in between. The CDR3 runs 17 residues.

This clone was detected a few times. This sequence joins TRBV6-2 or TRBV6-3 and TRBJ1-1, with D maybe TRBD1 (5 bases). CDR1 is MNHEY, CDR2 SVGEGT, per germline. V shed 4 bases and J shed 10 bases, with 19 bases lying between them. The CDR3 covers 14 residues. Written as DNA, the CDR3 is TGTGCCAGCAGTTCCGGACCCTACACGGGGCGAGCTTTCTTT. It is translated as CASSSGPYTGRAFF.

V usage is TRBV9 and J usage is TRBJ1-2, with D perhaps matching TRBD1 (5 bases). Trimming left V 0 bases short and J 3 bases short, with 12 bases between. The CDR3 consists of 15 residues. The germline CDR1 and CDR2 sequences are SGDLS and YYNGEE. This CDR3 reads CASSVAPGGYYGYTF. CDR3 DNA sequence: TGTGCCAGCAGCGTAGCTCCGGGGGGATACTATGGCTACACCTTC.

The sample holds one count of this clone. J is TRBJ1-3 and V is TRBV7-8; weak D call: TRBD1 (6 bases). Deletions cut 5 bases from V and 3 bases from J, with 11 bases between. CDR1 SGHVS and CDR2 FQNEAQ come from the germline V gene. This CDR3 spans 14 amino acids. The CDR3 loop reads CASSRTAGGNTIYF. CDR3 coding DNA: TGTGCCAGCAGCCGGACAGCGGGTGGAAACACCATATATTTT.

The chain has TRBV3-1 (or the pseudogene TRBV3-2) and TRBJ1-1; 7 nucleotides match TRBD1. Trimming cost V 4 bases and J 4 bases; bases outside gene matches: 6. In germline, CDR1 is LGHDT, CDR2 YNNKEL (reference sequence). The CDR3 length is 14 residues. Written as DNA, the CDR3 is TGTGCCAGCAGCCCCAGGGGGGGTGGCACTGAAGCTTTCTTT. It translates to CASSPRGGGTEAFF.

This sequence joins TRBV7-2 and TRBJ1-2, with 7 bases that match TRBD1. Germline V gives CDR1 SGHTA, CDR2 FQGNSA. The V and J ends lost 5 bases and 7 bases, in that order; junction bases with no gene match: 7. The CDR3 has 13 residues. The CDR3 DNA is TGTGCCAGCAGCCCCGACAGGGTTCTTGGCTACACCTTC. Protein sequence: CASSPDRVLGYTF.

J is TRBJ2-7 and V is TRBV7-9; D is undetermined. Trimming pared 2 bases from V and 1 base from J, leaving 9 bases between. Germline lookup yields CDR1 SEHNR and CDR2 FQNEAQ (reference sequence). The CDR3 covers 14 residues. In DNA, the CDR3 is TGTGCCAGCAGCTTATTATCCCAGTCCTACGAGCAGTACTTC. Its translation is CASSLLSQSYEQYF.

The chain couples TRBV28 to TRBJ2-3; a weak D match, TRBD2 (5 bases). The germline gives CDR1 MDHEN, CDR2 SYDVKM. The CDR3 runs 15 residues. V was clipped by 4 bases and J by 0 bases, with 11 bases between them. The CDR3 DNA reads TGTGCCAGCAGTTCCCGTCGCGGGAGCACAGATACGCAGTATTTT. This translates into CASSSRRGSTDTQYF.

The chain uses TRBV27 and TRBJ2-1, with D possibly TRBD2 on 6 matching bases. Germline CDR1 is MNHEY and CDR2 is SMNVEV (reference sequence). The V end was cut by 7 bases, the J end by 0 bases, with 10 bases between. There are 14 residues in the CDR3. CDR3 sequence reads: CASTGGTSYNEQFF. CDR3 nucleotides: TGTGCCAGCACAGGCGGGACCTCCTACAATGAGCAGTTCTTC.

The chain uses TRBV19 and TRBJ2-1; 8 bases fit TRBD2. V trimming: 3 bases; J trimming: 8 bases; junction bases outside the gene matches: 9. Germline-derived CDR1 and CDR2 are LNHDA and SQIVND (reference sequence). This CDR3 is built from 15 residues. CDR3 nucleotide sequence: TGTGCCAGTAGTATCTGGGCTAGCGGGCGGCATGAGCAGTTCTTC. Protein product: CASSIWASGRHEQFF.

This clone was found once. The chain joins TRBV5-1 to TRBJ1-6; possibly TRBD1 for D (6 bases). Germline loops: CDR1 SGHRS, CDR2 YFSETQ. The CDR3 consists of 16 residues. V lost 3 bases, J lost 4 bases, and 14 bases lay in between. This CDR3 is CASSSGPTGYNSPLHF. The DNA for the CDR3 is TGCGCCAGCAGCTCCGGGCCAACAGGGTATAATTCACCCCTCCACTTT.

The J gene is TRBJ1-1, the V gene TRBV27; D gene unclear. The germline gives CDR1 MNHEY, CDR2 SMNVEV (reference sequence). CDR3 length: 11 amino acids. The V gene lost 6 bases and the J gene lost 2 bases, with 4 bases spanning the gap. CDR3 amino acids: CASRDNTEAFF. CDR3 DNA: TGTGCCAGCAGGGACAACACTGAAGCTTTCTTT.

The chain couples TRBV7-9 to TRBJ2-1; 10 bases line up with TRBD2. The V gene's germline CDR1 is SEHNR and CDR2 FQNEAQ (reference sequence). The CDR3 sequence is 16 residues long. Losses at the gene ends were 5 bases for V and 4 bases for J; bases not matched to a gene: 8. The CDR3 nucleotides are TGTGCCAGCAGCCCTGGCAGCGGGAGGGGGTACAATGAGCAGTTCTTC. The encoded protein is CASSPGSGRGYNEQFF.

This clone showed up just once. V is TRBV23-1 and J is TRBJ1-6; maybe TRBD1 (5 bases). TRBV23-1 is an ORF for which the function is uncertain. V was trimmed by 2 bases and J by 13 bases, leaving 27 bases between them. The CDR3 is 18 amino acids. CDR3 bases: TGCGCCAGCAGTCAACCTACAGTCAAGGTGGCAGGCGGGGGGCCCCTCCACTTT. This encodes CASSQPTVKVAGGGPLHF.

The genes are TRBV30 and TRBJ2-7, with 8 bases identical to TRBD1. Germline CDR1 and CDR2: GTSNPN and SVGIG (reference sequence). J was trimmed by 0 bases and V by 2 bases; bases with no gene match: 6. The CDR3 is 15 amino acids. CDR3 nucleotide sequence: TGTGCCTGGAGTATCACAGGGGGGAGCTCCTACGAGCAGTACTTC. It yields the protein CAWSITGGSSYEQYF. Together with reference TRBV30 and TRBJ2-7, the CDR3 gives the full variable domain: SQTIHQWPATLVQPVGSPLSLECTVEGTSNPNLYWYRQAAGRGLQLLFYSVGIGQISSEVPQNLSASRPQDRQFILSSKKLLLSDSGFYLCAWSITGGSSYEQYFGPGTRLTVT.

A word on this clone: Other DNA sequences in this specimen translate into the identical CDR3. The chain carries TRBV9 and TRBJ1-5; D is perhaps TRBD1 (5 bases). Germline CDR1 SGDLS, CDR2 YYNGEE. V was pared by 0 bases and J by 6 bases, with 7 bases between. The CDR3 contains 13 residues. The CDR3 spells CASSVGGVQPQHF. The CDR3 coding sequence is TGTGCCAGCAGCGTAGGGGGGGTTCAGCCCCAGCATTTT.

The CDR3, as DNA: TGTGCCACCGGGGGGGGCAATCAGCCCCAGCATTTT. Its translation: CATGGGNQPQHF. The chain carries TRBV24-1 and TRBJ1-5; maybe TRBD1 (5 bases). V lost 9 bases and J 2 bases, leaving 7 bases between the germline ends. CDR3 length: 12 amino acids. CDR1 is KGHDR and CDR2 is SFDVKD in the germline V gene.

This clone was recorded only once. The chain links TRBV3-1 (or the pseudogene TRBV3-2) to TRBJ2-1, with D possibly being TRBD2 (5 bases). V lost 0 bases to trimming and J lost 7 bases, with 10 bases between them. Germline values: CDR1 LGHDT, CDR2 YNNKEL (reference sequence). The CDR3 extends over 14 amino acids. The CDR3 loop is CASSQDNSANEQFF. The CDR3 region has the DNA TGTGCCAGCAGCCAAGACAATAGCGCAAATGAGCAGTTCTTC.

This sequence joins TRBV9 and TRBJ2-3; TRBD2 agrees at 13 bases. The CDR3 spans 17 residues. V trimming: 2 bases; J trimming: 3 bases; junction bases outside the gene matches: 6. Germline V gene sequence: CDR1 SGDLS, CDR2 YYNGEE. The DNA of the CDR3 is TGTGCCAGCAGCGTCGGACTAGCGGGAGAGGTGACAGATACGCAGTATTTT. Translating gives CASSVGLAGEVTDTQYF. The whole variable domain, filled in from reference TRBV9 and TRBJ2-3, reads DSGVTQTPKHLITATGQRVTLRCSPRSGDLSVYWYQQSLDQGLQFLIQYYNGEERAKGNILERFSAQQFPDLHSELNLSSLELGDSALYFCASSVGLAGEVTDTQYFGPGTRLTVL.

This chain links TRBV5-6 with TRBJ1-1; D call uncertain. The CDR3 runs 12 residues. The V end was cut by 2 bases, the J end by 5 bases, with 7 bases between. Germline V gene sequence: CDR1 SGHDT, CDR2 YYEEEE. The CDR3 nucleotides are TGTGCCAGCAGCTTTCGTAGAACTGAAGCTTTCTTT. Amino acids: CASSFRRTEAFF.